One sample yielded the 5 T cell receptor beta chains listed below, sequenced in a study of cytomegalovirus exposure and HLA in healthy donors. It was with 60 Vbeta and 13 Jbeta primers that the PCR ran. The data were produced by immunoSEQ multiplex PCR, yet TCRdb's version contains in-frame clones alone and is incomplete. The repertoire table contains around 100,000 clones. The sequenced material came from PBMCs. The receptor set was obtained from a woman younger than 45 in good health and CMV-seronegative.

To note about this clone: An end of the junction does not agree with germline; a read error may underlie this. The same CDR3 also results from other DNA sequences found in this sample. The V call is TRBV7-2, the J call TRBJ1-5; 9 nucleotides agree with TRBD1. CDR1 is SGHTA and CDR2 is FQGNSA in the germline V gene. The CDR3 runs 16 residues. Here the CDR3 DNA reads TGTGCCAGTAGCTCAGGACAGGGGACGGGCAATCAGCCCCAGCATTTT. This gives the protein CASSSGQGTGNQPQHF.

This chain connects TRBV19 to TRBJ2-7, with a weak D call TRBD2 (5 bases). V was clipped by 8 bases and J by 0 bases, with 11 bases between them. The CDR3 covers 13 residues. Germline-derived CDR1 and CDR2 are LNHDA and SQIVND (reference sequence). This CDR3 is CASRGHSSYEQYF. As DNA, the CDR3 is TGTGCCAGTCGGGGTCATAGCTCCTACGAGCAGTACTTC. Combining the CDR3 with reference TRBV19 and TRBJ2-7 gives the whole variable domain DGGITQSPKYLFRKEGQNVTLSCEQNLNHDAMYWYRQDPGQGLRLIYYSQIVNDFQKGDIAEGYSVSREKKESFPLTVTSAQKNPTAFYLCASRGHSSYEQYFGPGTRLTVT.

The rearrangement links TRBV4-1 to TRBJ2-5; D perhaps matches TRBD1 (5 bases). The CDR3 contains 14 residues. The germline V gene encodes CDR1 MGHRA and CDR2 YSYEKL. Trimming took 1 base from V and 8 from J, leaving 14 bases between them. The CDR3 protein is CASSQGTGPETQYF. The CDR3 bases are TGCGCCAGCAGCCAAGGAACAGGCCCCGAAACCCAGTACTTC.

CDR3: CASSPRTGFHYGYTF. The CDR3 DNA reads as TGTGCCAGCAGTCCCCGGACAGGGTTTCACTATGGCTACACCTTC. The rearrangement links TRBV27 to TRBJ1-2; 8 nucleotides match TRBD1. With 5 bases clipped from V and 3 bases from J, the junction kept 8 bases outside the gene matches. Germline V gives CDR1 MNHEY, CDR2 SMNVEV (reference sequence). The CDR3 extends over 15 amino acids.

This chain connects TRBV18 to TRBJ2-3; TRBD2 matches at 8 bases. With V trimmed by 5 bases and J by 3 bases, 7 bases remained unmatched. The CDR3 runs 15 residues. CDR1 KGHSH and CDR2 LQKENI come from the germline V gene. CDR3 amino acids: CASSLASGFTDTQYF. As DNA, the CDR3 is TGTGCCAGCTCATTGGCTAGCGGGTTTACAGATACGCAGTATTTT.